This T cell receptor beta chain was recovered during a study of CD8+ T cells in alopecia areata. Treatment here: oral pan-JAK inhibitor, 5-10 mg twice daily. RNA was extracted and reverse transcribed into cDNA as the sequencing template. The method was immunoSEQ multiplex PCR; TCRdb's version includes in-frame clones alone and lacks a portion of them. In the table there are roughly 200,000 clones, around three fifths of which are singletons. The CDR3 is made up of 15 amino acids. V shed 4 bases, J shed 0 bases, and the junction held 4 bases outside the gene matches. Germline assignment: CDR1 SEHNR and CDR2 FQNEAQ (reference sequence).

The starting material was CD8+ T cells sorted from blood, obtained at week 24, from a patient treated with tofacitinib. This chain joins TRBV7-9 and TRBJ2-7; 9 nucleotides line up with TRBD1. The sequence came from a human donor with alopecia areata. CDR3 nucleotide sequence: TGTGCCAGCAGCTCCCGGGACAGGGTCTCCTACGAGCAGTACTTC. This translates into CASSSRDRVSYEQYF.